These 13 T cell receptor beta chains share one sample of origin, sequenced in a study of T cell repertoires in cytomegalovirus infection. Their antigens remain unidentified. TCRdb itself ran the reads through MiXCR, one entry per CDR3 protein. The data show some 500,000 distinct CDR3 sequences, almost 40% seen once. The sequencing used cultured PBMCs, collected from culture after CMV antigen stimulation. These receptors were obtained from a human donor in good health (CMV status not recorded). Some clones in this sample may be carry-over from other donors' samples.

The chain uses TRBV11-2 and TRBJ2-5; D is unclear. The V gene's germline CDR1 is SGHAT and CDR2 FQNNGV. V lost 1 base and J 4 bases, leaving 10 bases between the germline ends. The CDR3 is 14 amino acids. CDR3 amino acids: CASSLVRSGETQYF. DNA of the CDR3: TGTGCCAGCAGCTTAGTAAGGTCGGGAGAGACCCAGTACTTC.

This chain connects TRBV11-2 to TRBJ2-1; D assignment may be TRBD1 or TRBD2 (5 bases each). The V gene's germline CDR1 is SGHAT and CDR2 FQNNGV. This CDR3 region has 14 residues. Trimming removed 0 bases at V and 7 bases at J, with 10 bases between. The CDR3 here is CASSLDRWGNEQFF. The CDR3 DNA is TGTGCCAGCAGCTTAGACCGATGGGGGAATGAGCAGTTCTTC.

The chain is built from TRBV7-8 and TRBJ2-5; D possibly corresponds to TRBD2 (5 bases). Trimming removed 1 base from V and 5 bases from J, with 20 bases in between. CDR1 and CDR2 (germline): SGHVS, FQNEAQ. CDR3 size: 17 residues. Here the CDR3 DNA reads TGTGCCAGCAGCTTAGGGTTCAGGAGGCGGTTCGGGGAGACCCAGTACTTC. Its translation is CASSLGFRRRFGETQYF. Based on the CDR3 plus reference TRBV7-8 and TRBJ2-5, the full variable domain is GAGVSQSPRYKVAKRGQDVALRCDPISGHVSLFWYQQALGQGPEFLTYFQNEAQLDKSGLPSDRFFAERPEGSVSTLKIQRTQQEDSAVYLCASSLGFRRRFGETQYFGPGTRLLVL.

This clonotype was counted once. CDR3 sequence reads: CASSFPDREAFF. The CDR3 DNA reads TGCGCCAGCAGCTTCCCAGACAGGGAGGCTTTCTTT. The gene calls are TRBV4-1 and TRBJ1-1; 7 bases match TRBD1. V was clipped by 5 bases and J by 11 bases; unmatched bases: 8. This CDR3 contains 12 residues. Germline V CDR1 and CDR2: MGHRA, YSYEKL.

This rearrangement joins TRBV2 to TRBJ2-2; 8 nucleotides agree with TRBD2. V lost 4 bases, J lost 8 bases, and 6 bases stayed unmatched. This CDR3 region has 14 residues. CDR1 and CDR2 (germline): SNHLY, FYNNEI. CDR3 DNA: TGTGCCAGCAGTGGTCGGCGGGGGGTAGGGGAGCTGTTTTTT. Translating gives CASSGRRGVGELFF.

For this clonotype: The CDR3 ends on some other residue instead of the conserved phenylalanine or tryptophan, so this is likely a read error. V and J are TRBV6-5 and TRBJ2-6, with TRBD1 matching 7 bases. The germline CDR1 and CDR2 sequences are MNHEY and SVGAGI. The CDR3 contains 17 residues. Germline trimming cut 5 bases from V and 0 bases from J; bases unmatched to any gene: 7. The chain's CDR3 is CASSGGQTLSGANVLTL. As DNA, the CDR3 is TGTGCCAGCAGTGGGGGACAGACCCTCTCTGGGGCCAACGTCCTGACTCTC.

The genes are TRBV6-1 and TRBJ2-7, with a tentative D call TRBD2 (6 bases). CDR3 length equals 12 residues. V gave up 10 bases and J gave up 2 bases, with 12 bases separating them. The germline V gene has CDR1 MNHNS and CDR2 SASEGT. The CDR3 region has the DNA TGTGCCATCGGGGCGGGGACCTACGAGCAGTACTTC. Translation gives CAIGAGTYEQYF.

This clonotype appeared a few times. V gene TRBV7-2 combines with J gene TRBJ2-1; D ambiguous. Per germline, CDR1 SGHTA and CDR2 FQGNSA. Trimming removed 5 bases at V and 8 bases at J, with 10 bases between. The CDR3 sequence is 12 residues long. CDR3 region: CASSPPSYEQFF. DNA for the CDR3: TGTGCCAGCAGCCCCCCCTCCTATGAGCAGTTCTTC.

The chain carries TRBV19 and TRBJ2-1; 11 nucleotides line up with TRBD2. This CDR3 has 15 residues. J lost 6 bases, V lost 3 bases, and 4 bases had no gene match. Germline V gene lookup returns CDR1 LNHDA and CDR2 SQIVND (reference sequence). The CDR3 DNA is TGTGCCAGTAGTATGCGTAGCGGGGGGGCCAATGAGCAGTTCTTC. It specifies CASSMRSGGANEQFF.

V usage is TRBV2 and J usage is TRBJ2-7; D is possibly TRBD1 or TRBD2 (7 bases each). The germline V gene encodes CDR1 SNHLY and CDR2 FYNNEI. Trimming took 5 bases from V and 2 from J, leaving 13 bases between them. The CDR3 has 14 residues. CDR3 coding DNA: TGTGCCAGCAGTCAGGGGGGGATGGCCTACGAGCAGTACTTC. Residues: CASSQGGMAYEQYF.

The chain combines TRBV6-1 with TRBJ2-1; D may match TRBD1 or TRBD2 (7 bases each). With 8 bases removed from V and 7 bases from J, the gap between germline ends came to 15 bases. The CDR3 covers 13 residues. Germline V lookup: CDR1 MNHNS, CDR2 SASEGT. The CDR3 protein is CASCRGGPNEQFF. CDR3 nucleotide sequence: TGTGCCAGCTGCAGGGGGGGGCCTAATGAGCAGTTCTTC.

This chain connects TRBV3-1 to TRBJ1-1; D gene uncertain. This CDR3 spans 12 amino acids. The ends were cut back, 1 base at V and 10 bases at J, with 10 bases in the middle. Germline V gene lookup returns CDR1 LGHDT and CDR2 YNNKEL (reference sequence). The CDR3 DNA reads TGTGCCAGCAGCCAAGGTTCCGGTCGAGCTTTCTTT. Its protein product is CASSQGSGRAFF.

A few counts support this clonotype. V is TRBV10-1 and J is TRBJ2-7; no clear D. Trimming cost V 11 bases and J 2 bases, with 10 bases left between them. The germline V gene has CDR1 WNHNN and CDR2 SYGVQD (reference sequence). This CDR3 spans 11 amino acids. The CDR3 DNA follows: TGCGCCCGAAATCTGACCTACGAGCAGTACTTC. It is translated as CARNLTYEQYF.